This T cell receptor (beta chain) was sequenced for a study of blood T cells in healthy people across ages. A second 7 to 11 cycle PCR used barcoded and J-beta primers. The authors tagged each cDNA molecule using a template-switch adaptor with 12 random nucleotides. Via MiXCR, TCRdb re-called the 5' RACE reads, giving one row per CDR3 protein. The profile shows around 990,000 distinct CDR3 sequences, 35% to 40% of them singletons. This clonotype occurred a few times. The antigen is undetermined. Healthy Caucasians from Russia aged roughly 6 to 100 served as donors. Isolation of PBMCs gave at least 7 million cells per sample. The study, taken as a whole, reports: A greater number of naive CD4+ cells and higher diversity distinguished long-lived donors from aged donors.

CDR1 SGHAT and CDR2 FQDESV come from the germline V gene (reference sequence). This CDR3 region has 14 residues. Trimming took 1 base from V and 7 from J, leaving 8 bases between them. This receptor was identified in a man aged 18 to 30 in good health. The source material was blood. The chain combines TRBV11-1 with TRBJ1-6, with no clear D. The CDR3 loop reads CASSLVSRNSPLHF. For the CDR3, the DNA is TGTGCCAGCAGCTTAGTATCGAGAAATTCACCCCTCCACTTT.